Detailed here is one T cell receptor (beta chain). What it binds is unknown. Germline CDR1 reads SEHNR; CDR2 reads FQNEAQ (reference sequence). Losses at the gene ends were 7 bases for V and 8 bases for J; bases not matched to a gene: 13. This CDR3 spans 14 amino acids. The record originates from a study of cytomegalovirus exposure and HLA in healthy donors. Study-level points and caveats: CMV antigen specificity was confirmed in vitro for a few CMV-associated chains. Per published reports, the classifier diagnosed cytomegalovirus status with high specificity and sensitivity. Researchers catalogued around 150 TCR beta chains as cytomegalovirus-associated.

Produced via immunoSEQ multiplex PCR; TCRdb's table is partial and in-frame only. The repertoire holds about 120,000 clones, with 89% as singletons. This sequence originates from a woman between 18 and 29 years old in good health and CMV-seronegative. The specimen sequenced was PBMCs. The genes are TRBV7-9 and TRBJ1-2, with 7 bases aligning to TRBD1. For the CDR3, the DNA is TGTGCCAGCATCAAGATTTCAGGGACAGCAGGCTACACCTTC. Encoded protein: CASIKISGTAGYTF.